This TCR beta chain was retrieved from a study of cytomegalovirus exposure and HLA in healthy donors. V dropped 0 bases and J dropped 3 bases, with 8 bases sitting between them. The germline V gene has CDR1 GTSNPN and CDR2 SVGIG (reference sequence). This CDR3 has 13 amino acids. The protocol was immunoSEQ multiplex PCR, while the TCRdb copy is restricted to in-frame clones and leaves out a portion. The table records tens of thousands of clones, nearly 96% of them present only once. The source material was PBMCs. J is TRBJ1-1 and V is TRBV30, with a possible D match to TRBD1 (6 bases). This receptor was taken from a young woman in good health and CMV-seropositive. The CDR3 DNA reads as TGTGCCTGGAGTGTAGGGGGGGACACTGAAGCTTTCTTT. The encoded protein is CAWSVGGDTEAFF.